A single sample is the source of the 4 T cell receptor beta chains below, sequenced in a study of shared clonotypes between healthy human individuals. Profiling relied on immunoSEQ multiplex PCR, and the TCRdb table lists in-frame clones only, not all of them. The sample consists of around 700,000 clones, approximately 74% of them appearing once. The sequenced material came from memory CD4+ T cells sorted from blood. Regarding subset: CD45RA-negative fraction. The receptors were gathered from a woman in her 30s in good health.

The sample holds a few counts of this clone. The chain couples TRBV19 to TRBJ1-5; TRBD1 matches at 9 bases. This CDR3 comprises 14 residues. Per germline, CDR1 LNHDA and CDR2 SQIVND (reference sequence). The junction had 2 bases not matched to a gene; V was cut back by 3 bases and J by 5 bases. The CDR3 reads CASSMTGGHQPQHF. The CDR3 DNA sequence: TGTGCCAGTAGTATGACAGGGGGTCATCAGCCCCAGCATTTT.

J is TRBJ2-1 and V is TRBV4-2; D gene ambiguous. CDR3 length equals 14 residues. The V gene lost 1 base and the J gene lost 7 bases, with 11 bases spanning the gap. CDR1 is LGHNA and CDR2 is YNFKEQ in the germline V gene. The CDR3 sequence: CASSQGAETNEQFF. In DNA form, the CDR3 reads TGTGCCAGCAGCCAAGGGGCGGAGACGAATGAGCAGTTCTTC.

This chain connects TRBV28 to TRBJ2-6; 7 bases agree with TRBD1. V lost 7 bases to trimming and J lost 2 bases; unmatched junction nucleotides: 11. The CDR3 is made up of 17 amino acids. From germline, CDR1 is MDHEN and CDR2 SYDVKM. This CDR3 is CASTNRGLGPGANVLTF. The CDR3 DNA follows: TGTGCCAGCACCAACAGGGGTTTGGGTCCTGGGGCCAACGTCCTGACTTTC.

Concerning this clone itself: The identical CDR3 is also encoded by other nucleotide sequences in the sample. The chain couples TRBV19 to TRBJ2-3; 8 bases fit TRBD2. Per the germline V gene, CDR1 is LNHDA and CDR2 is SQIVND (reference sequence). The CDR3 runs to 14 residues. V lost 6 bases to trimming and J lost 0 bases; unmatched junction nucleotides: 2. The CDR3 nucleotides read TGTGCCAGTAGGGCTAGCGGGAGCACAGATACGCAGTATTTT. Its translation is CASRASGSTDTQYF.